The rows below give T cell receptor beta chains drawn from one sample of a study of blood T cell repertoires in COVID-19. Assay: immunoSEQ multiplex PCR; the TCRdb copy retains only in-frame clones and omits some. In the table there are around 200,000 clones, approximately 89% of which are singletons. Input material: PBMCs or T cells enriched from blood (not recorded which). These receptors were obtained from a middle-aged woman with acute COVID-19. CDR3s include the opening cysteine and the closing phenylalanine or tryptophan. D genes are given only for firm matches.

11,TRBV6-2/TRBV6-3,TRBJ2-3,.,CASSRGDTQYF,TGTGCCAGCAGTAGAGGGGATACGCAGTATTTT
11,TRBV2,TRBJ2-7,.,CASRGSREQYF,TGTGCCAGCAGGGGCAGCCGCGAGCAGTACTTC
16,TRBV10-1,TRBJ1-5,TRBD1,CASSEPTGYSNQPQHF,TGCGCCAGCAGTGAGCCGACAGGGTATAGCAATCAGCCCCAGCATTTT
19,TRBV4-1,TRBJ2-3,TRBD2,CASSQDVKGTSGVTDTQYF,TGCGCCAGCAGCCAAGATGTAAAGGGGACTAGCGGGGTCACAGATACGCAGTATTTT
14,TRBV10-3,TRBJ2-1,TRBD2,CATSSSGGGDEQFF,TGTGCCACCTCTTCTAGCGGGGGCGGGGATGAGCAGTTCTTC
14,TRBV2,TRBJ2-3,TRBD2,CASIRTSRTDTQYF,TGTGCCAGCATCCGGACTAGTCGCACAGATACGCAGTATTTT
16,TRBV7-3,TRBJ2-1,TRBD2,CASSPQGAGGRGEQFF,TGTGCCAGCAGCCCCCAGGGAGCGGGGGGGCGAGGTGAGCAGTTCTTC
15,TRBV14,TRBJ2-7,.,CASRRSNRVPYEQYF,TGTGCCAGCAGGAGGAGTAACAGGGTTCCCTACGAGCAGTACTTC
14,TRBV9,TRBJ2-1,.,CASSLGSNYNEQFF,TGTGCCAGCAGTCTCGGGTCAAACTACAATGAGCAGTTCTTC
12,TRBV11-1,TRBJ2-5,TRBD1,CASTGDQETQYF,TGTGCCAGTACAGGGGATCAAGAGACCCAGTACTTC
16,TRBV5-1,TRBJ2-3,TRBD1,CASSLGRDSVTDTQYF,TGCGCCAGCAGCTTGGGTCGGGACAGTGTCACAGATACGCAGTATTTT
15,TRBV2,TRBJ1-1,TRBD1,CASRPTITGAGEAFF,TGTGCCAGCAGGCCCACAATTACAGGGGCTGGTGAAGCTTTCTTT
12,TRBV20-1,TRBJ1-1,.,CSASEGPREAFF,TGCAGTGCTAGTGAGGGGCCCCGTGAAGCTTTCTTT
15,TRBV6-5,TRBJ1-2,.,CASTLEPGSNYGYTF,TGTGCCAGCACCCTAGAACCGGGATCCAACTATGGCTACACCTTC